The sequence of this TCR beta chain was determined in a study of T cell repertoires in cytomegalovirus infection (dated by TCRdb to the late 2010s). In the study overall: Recently identified HLA-C-restricted CMV epitopes, whose presentation resists viral immunomodulation, were targeted by peptide stimulations together with well-studied HLA-B-restricted epitopes. Donor HLA type was relevant to the analysis, as public TCR beta signatures indicated carriage of CMV infection together with the matching HLA type. What the study reported, not specific to this receptor: The ex vivo response was dominated by HLA-C-restricted CMV-specific TCR beta clonotypes, which also provided the single most frequent clonotype in two of eight donors. Cumulative frequency of public TCR beta family members discriminated carriers of CMV infection plus the relevant HLA type in this cohort and an independent 352-donor cohort.

Comment on this clonotype: Its specific antigen is unknown. Per-base quality was not reported, and no clone a single base away is much larger than it.

TCRdb names Illumina HiSeq 1500 as the instrument used. Clones were called with MiXCR by TCRdb after fastp trimmed the public reads at Q25, and only in-frame beta chains were retained. Each CDR3 protein appears once, grouped with its most common genes and DNA. The sample records about 900,000 distinct CDR3 sequences, around 32% of which are singletons. About 14% of the sample is taken by the ten largest. Looking up the germline V gene (reference sequence) yields CDR1 SEHNR and CDR2 FQNEAQ. A distance of 14 bases separates the germline ends of V and J, which lose 5 bases and 6 bases respectively. The CDR3 goes from the cysteine to the phenylalanine over 14 residues. Left in the record is the CDR3 DNA by itself, 42 bases read in frame from the first base. The treatment or condition label, as the study defines it: in vitro stimulation with specific CMV peptide epitopes to enrich CMV-specific T cells.

Specimen: cultured CD8+ T cells from PBMCs, collected from culture after CMV antigen stimulation. The rearrangement joined TRBV7-9 to TRBJ2-1; a tentative D call is TRBD1 (5 bases match). The clonotype comes from a human donor in good health (CMV status not recorded). Some clones in this sample may be carry-over from other donors' samples. Read as DNA, the sequence is TGTGCCAGCAGCACCTTCAGGGATTCCAATGAGCAGTTCTTC. Its coded protein is CASSTFRDSNEQFF.